Listed here is a single T cell receptor (beta chain). Its matching antigen is unknown. The germline CDR1 and CDR2 sequences are MNHEY and SVGAGI. V was shortened by 8 bases and J by 0 bases, with 13 bases between the two germline ends. There are 14 residues in the CDR3. Produced via immunoSEQ multiplex PCR; TCRdb's table is partial and in-frame only. The sample records roughly 200,000 clones, around 80% being singletons. It was the approximately 120-subject validation cohort, separate from the roughly 700-subject first cohort, to which the donors belonged. This sample is part of a study of cytomegalovirus exposure and HLA in healthy donors. The study, taken as a whole, reports: A few chains linked to CMV were shown in vitro to be specific for CMV antigens. In the roughly 120 validation repertoires, approximately 93% of cluster scores exceeded 0, per a later analysis. The classifier reportedly diagnosed cytomegalovirus status with high sensitivity and specificity.

V gene TRBV6-5 combines with J gene TRBJ1-2; tentatively, D is TRBD1 (6 bases). This sequence originates from a woman younger than 45 in good health and CMV-seronegative. The sample comprised PBMCs. The CDR3 coding sequence is TGTGCCAGCTTGCGGGCAGGGGCTAACTATGGCTACACCTTC. This translates into CASLRAGANYGYTF.